The clone carrying this TCR beta chain came up many times. Its specificity is not known. Every patient had bone marrow sampled while the disease was active. This sample is drawn from a study of read filtering for tumor transcriptome and immune sequencing. Study background: Patients were about 18 male and roughly 15 female, mean age 65.9 years, range about 47 to 85. RNA-seq yielded only roughly 75 to 1,300 TCR reads, IR-seq about 3.5 to 10.27 million.

Trimming cost V 2 bases and J 3 bases, with 10 bases left between them. Germline lookup yields CDR1 GTSNPN and CDR2 SVGIG (reference sequence). The CDR3 runs to 13 residues. Regarding the study as a whole: Even smaller IR-seq throughput identified most shared clonotypes.

Molecular barcoded adaptors covering alpha/delta and beta/gamma chains were used on 400 ng RNA. TCRdb independently ran MiXCR on the reads; one entry per CDR3 protein. The sample yields about 130,000 distinct CDR3 sequences, 10% to 15% seen once. The chain employs TRBV30 and TRBJ1-2; D not resolved. This receptor was identified in a donor aged 40 or older with multiple myeloma. The sample comprised a population of CD138-negative cells sorted from bone marrow. In nucleotides, the CDR3 is TGTGCCTGGAGTATTGGGTCTTACTATGGCTACACCTTC. Protein: CAWSIGSYYGYTF.